The TCR beta chain under discussion was sequenced for a study of blood T cells in healthy people across ages (dated by TCRdb to the mid-2010s). Context from the whole study: Template switching captured roughly one uniquely barcoded TCR beta cDNA molecule per two T cells in model experiments. Using deep sequencing normalized with unique cDNA molecular identifiers, the study measured how TCR beta repertoire diversity changes with age. Four age groups were formed from the donors: young (average approximately 16 years), middle-aged (just under 40), aged (about 68) and long-lived (roughly 88). Donors of different ages were randomly distributed across sequencing lanes to avoid experimental bias. Two additional independent replicas of 1 million unique cDNA reads from the same blood draw were analyzed for two donors (one aged 18 to 29 and one aged 80 or older). What the study reported, not specific to this receptor: Observed TCR beta diversity per million T cells fell roughly linearly with age, and a significant reduction was already apparent by age around 40. Compared with the aged group, more naive CD4+ T cells, fewer expanded clones and increased TCR diversity were shown by the long-lived group, suggesting age selection. Because the CMV infection status of the donors was unknown, age-related changes in expanded clonotypes may potentially have been confounded. Because profiling used bulk unsorted PBMCs, naive and antigen-experienced compartments could not be compared conclusively. There was a strong correlation between observed TCR beta diversity and the percentage of naive T cells measured by flow cytometry. Estimates of total diversity based on one million sequenced T cells were regarded as lower bounds and as underestimates.

As concerns this clonotype: This receptor's antigen is unknown. No much larger clone is present one base from it, and per-base qualities are unavailable.

Donors were a few dozen systemically healthy Caucasian individuals from Russia aged about 6 to 100 years. Approximately 9.3 milliliters of peripheral blood were drawn from each donor into EDTA-treated Vacutainer tubes. PBMCs were isolated by Ficoll-Paque density-gradient centrifugation, with at least 7 million obtained per sample. Trizol reagent was used to extract total RNA from the PBMCs, yielding at least 6 micrograms per sample. The percentages of naive CD45RAhigh/CD27high T cells were determined by flow cytometry on a PBMC aliquot from every donor. Libraries came from 5' RACE. These reads were obtained on an Illumina HiSeq 2500. The second PCR ran for about 7 to 11 cycles and used a J-beta primer mix along with a sample-barcoded 5' primer. Each TCR beta cDNA molecule received a unique molecular identifier from a template-switch 5' adaptor carrying 12 random nucleotides. Each sample yielded at least 2.5 million CDR3-containing paired-end reads. The Mint cDNA synthesis kit, primed by a TRBC-specific oligonucleotide, was used to synthesize first-strand cDNA from all RNA. Following uracil-DNA glycosylase treatment, all cDNA underwent a first 18-cycle PCR with the universal primers M1SS and BC2_uni_R. On the authors' methods: For normalization, 1 million high-quality reads, each with a distinct molecular identifier, were randomly selected from each sample. Instead of being binned into consensus sequences, reads that shared molecular identifiers were thrown out. CDR3 identification, clonotype clustering and error correction used MiTCR with a Q25 quality threshold and the strictest error-elimination algorithm. A nonparametric unseen species model using Euler transformation provided a lower-bound estimate of total TCR beta diversity. The public sequencing data were trimmed at Q25 with fastp and processed into clonotypes with MiXCR by TCRdb, which kept only in-frame beta chains. Duplicate CDR3 protein sequences are folded into a single record with the most common DNA and genes. The V and J calls and clone size come from TCRdb's table, not from the authors' own analysis. Counted in this sample were over 1,500,000 distinct CDR3 sequences; around half of them appeared once. Jointly, the top ten make up around 2.1% of the sample.

Here V drops 7 bases and J drops 5 bases, and the junction holds 13 bases not matched to any gene. The CDR3 starts with the cysteine, ends with the phenylalanine, and has 15 residues. The only DNA kept is the CDR3, 45 bases in frame from the first base. According to the germline V gene (reference sequence), CDR1 reads DFQATT and CDR2 reads SNEGSKA. This receptor was identified in a woman in her thirties or forties in good health. This sequence uses TRBV20-1 and TRBJ2-3; the central 9 bases match TRBD1. The sequenced sample consisted of blood. The CDR3 has the sequence CSVTEQGARGDTQYF. DNA sequence: TGCAGTGTCACAGAACAGGGGGCTAGGGGAGATACGCAGTATTTT.